The clone carrying this T cell receptor (beta chain) came up once. The V gene lost 4 bases and the J gene lost 0 bases, with 15 bases spanning the gap. Germline CDR1 is SGHNT and CDR2 is YENEEA. The CDR3 contains 16 residues. This record comes from a study of shared clonotypes between healthy human individuals. Some clones are missing from TCRdb's copy, which holds only in-frame ones; the method was immunoSEQ multiplex PCR. The sample holds 980,000 or so clones; more than 75% are singletons and the top ten take approximately 1.5%. Sequencing was performed on memory CD4+ T cells sorted from blood. Specified subset: CD45RA-negative fraction. The sequence derives from a man between 18 and 29 years old in good health. J is TRBJ2-5 and V is TRBV11-3; D unresolved. The CDR3 here is CASSSIRVLYQETQYF. The CDR3 coding sequence is TGTGCCAGCAGCTCTATCCGGGTTCTGTACCAAGAGACCCAGTACTTC.